The present TCR beta chain was sequenced within a study of cytomegalovirus exposure and HLA in healthy donors. Trimming took 7 bases from V and 1 from J, leaving 15 bases between them. The germline V gene has CDR1 GTSNPN and CDR2 SVGIG (reference sequence). The CDR3 sequence is 14 residues long. Clones were sequenced by immunoSEQ multiplex PCR, and TCRdb holds only the in-frame ones, with some missing. The data show 250,000 to 400,000 clones, with approximately 91% seen just once and approximately 0.95% held by the top ten. The sequence derives from a man aged 25-40 years in good health and CMV-seronegative. The genes are TRBV30 and TRBJ2-3; D is perhaps TRBD2 (6 bases). Sequences were obtained from PBMCs. The CDR3 DNA is TGTGCCTTTAAAATGCGGGGTCGCACAGATACGCAGTATTTT. Encoded protein: CAFKMRGRTDTQYF.